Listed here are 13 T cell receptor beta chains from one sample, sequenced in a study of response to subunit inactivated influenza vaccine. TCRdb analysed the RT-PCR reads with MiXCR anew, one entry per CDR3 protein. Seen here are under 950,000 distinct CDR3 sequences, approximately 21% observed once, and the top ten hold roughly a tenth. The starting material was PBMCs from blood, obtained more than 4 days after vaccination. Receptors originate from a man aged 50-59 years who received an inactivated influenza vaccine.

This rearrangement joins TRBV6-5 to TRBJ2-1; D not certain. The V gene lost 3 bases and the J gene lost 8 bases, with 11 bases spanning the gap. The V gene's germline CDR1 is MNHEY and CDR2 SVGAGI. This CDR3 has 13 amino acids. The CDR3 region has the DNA TGTGCCAGCAGTTATCGCGCCGGACATGAGCAGTTCTTC. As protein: CASSYRAGHEQFF.

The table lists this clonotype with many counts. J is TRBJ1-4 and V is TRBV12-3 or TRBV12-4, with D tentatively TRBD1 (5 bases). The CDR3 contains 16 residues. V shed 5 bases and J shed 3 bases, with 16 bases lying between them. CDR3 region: CASSLTGIGANEKLFF. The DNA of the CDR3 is TGTGCCAGCAGTCTTACCGGGATAGGGGCTAATGAAAAACTGTTTTTT.

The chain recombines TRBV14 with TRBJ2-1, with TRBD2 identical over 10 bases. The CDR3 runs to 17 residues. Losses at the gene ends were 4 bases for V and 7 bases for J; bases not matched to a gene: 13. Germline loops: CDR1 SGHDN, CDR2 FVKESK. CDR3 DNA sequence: TGTGCCAGCAGCCCCCTGGGGGCTAGCGGGAGTAATAATGAGCAGTTCTTC. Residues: CASSPLGASGSNNEQFF.

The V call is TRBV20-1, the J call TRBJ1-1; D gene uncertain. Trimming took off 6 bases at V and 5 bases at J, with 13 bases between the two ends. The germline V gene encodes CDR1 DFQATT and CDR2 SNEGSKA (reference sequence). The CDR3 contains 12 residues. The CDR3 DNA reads TGCAGTGCCCCCTTAGTGGGGACTGAAGCTTTCTTT. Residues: CSAPLVGTEAFF.

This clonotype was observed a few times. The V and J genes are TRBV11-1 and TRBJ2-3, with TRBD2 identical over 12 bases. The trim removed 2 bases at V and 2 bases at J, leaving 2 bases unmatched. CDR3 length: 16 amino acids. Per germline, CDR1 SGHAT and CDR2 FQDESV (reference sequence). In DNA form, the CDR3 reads TGTGCCAGCAGCTTAAGGACTAGCGGGAACACAGATACGCAGTATTTT. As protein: CASSLRTSGNTDTQYF.

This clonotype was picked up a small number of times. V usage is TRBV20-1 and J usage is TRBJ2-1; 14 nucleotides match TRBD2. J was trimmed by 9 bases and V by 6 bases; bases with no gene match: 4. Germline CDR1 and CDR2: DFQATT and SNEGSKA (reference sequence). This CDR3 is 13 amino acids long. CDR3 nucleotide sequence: TGCAGTGCCGGGACTAGCGGGAGATCTGAGCAGTTCTTC. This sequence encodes CSAGTSGRSEQFF.

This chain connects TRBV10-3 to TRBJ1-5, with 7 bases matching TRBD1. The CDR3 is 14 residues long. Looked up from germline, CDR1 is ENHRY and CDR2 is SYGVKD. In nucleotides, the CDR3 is TGTGCTATCGGAGCCGGACAGGACAATCAGCCCCAGCATTTT. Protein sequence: CAIGAGQDNQPQHF.

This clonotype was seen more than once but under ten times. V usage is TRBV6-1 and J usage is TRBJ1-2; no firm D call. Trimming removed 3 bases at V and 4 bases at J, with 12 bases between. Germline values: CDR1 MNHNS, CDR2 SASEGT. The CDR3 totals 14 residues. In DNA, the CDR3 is TGTGCCAGCAGTGATAATTTAGGGTCCTATGGCTACACCTTC. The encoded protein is CASSDNLGSYGYTF.

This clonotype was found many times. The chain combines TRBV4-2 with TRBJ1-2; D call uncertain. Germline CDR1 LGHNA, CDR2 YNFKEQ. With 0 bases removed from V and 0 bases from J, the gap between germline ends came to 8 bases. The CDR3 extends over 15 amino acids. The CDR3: CASSQDPGANYGYTF. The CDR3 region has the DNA TGTGCCAGCAGCCAAGATCCCGGGGCTAACTATGGCTACACCTTC.

CDR3 amino acids: CASREGLITDTQYF. Written as DNA, the CDR3 is TGCGCCAGCAGGGAGGGACTAATCACAGATACGCAGTATTTT. The V gene is TRBV5-1, the J gene TRBJ2-3, with 7 positions matching TRBD2. From germline, CDR1 is SGHRS and CDR2 YFSETQ. This CDR3 comprises 14 residues. Trimming at V came to 5 bases and at J to 2 bases, leaving 5 bases not matched to a gene.

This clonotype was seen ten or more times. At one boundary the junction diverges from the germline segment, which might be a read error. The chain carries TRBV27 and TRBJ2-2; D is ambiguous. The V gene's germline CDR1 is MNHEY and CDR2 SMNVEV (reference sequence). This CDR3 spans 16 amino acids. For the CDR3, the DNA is TGTGCCAGCAGTTTATTCGGGCAGGCGAAAACCGGGGAGCTGTTTTTT. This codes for CASSLFGQAKTGELFF.

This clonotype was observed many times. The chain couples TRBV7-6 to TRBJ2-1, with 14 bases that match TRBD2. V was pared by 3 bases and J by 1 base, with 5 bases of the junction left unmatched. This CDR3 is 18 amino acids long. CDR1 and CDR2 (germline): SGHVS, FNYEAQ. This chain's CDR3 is CASSFRLAGGLSYNEQFF. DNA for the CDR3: TGTGCCAGCAGCTTCCGACTAGCGGGGGGGCTGTCCTACAATGAGCAGTTCTTC.

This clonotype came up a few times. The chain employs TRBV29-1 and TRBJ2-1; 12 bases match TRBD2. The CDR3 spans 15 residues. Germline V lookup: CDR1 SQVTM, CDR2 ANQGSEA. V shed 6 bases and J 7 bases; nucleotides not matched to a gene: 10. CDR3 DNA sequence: TGCAGCGTGGATCTAGCGGGAGGGTACGGGAATGAGCAGTTCTTC. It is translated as CSVDLAGGYGNEQFF.